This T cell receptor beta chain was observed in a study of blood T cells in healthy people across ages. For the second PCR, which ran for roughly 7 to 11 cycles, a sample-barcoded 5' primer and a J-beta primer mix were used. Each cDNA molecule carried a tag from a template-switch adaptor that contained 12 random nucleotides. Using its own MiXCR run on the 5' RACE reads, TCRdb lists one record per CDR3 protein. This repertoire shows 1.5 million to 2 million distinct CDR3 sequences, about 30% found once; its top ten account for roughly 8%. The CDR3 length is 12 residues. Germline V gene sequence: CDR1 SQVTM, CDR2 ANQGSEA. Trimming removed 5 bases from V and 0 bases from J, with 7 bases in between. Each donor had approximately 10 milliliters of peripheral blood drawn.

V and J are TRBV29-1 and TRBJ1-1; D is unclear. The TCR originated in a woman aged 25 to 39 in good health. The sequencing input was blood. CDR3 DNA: TGCAGCGTTCCGGATATGAACACTGAAGCTTTCTTT. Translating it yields CSVPDMNTEAFF.